The clone carrying this T cell receptor beta chain was counted a single time. A much larger clone differs from this one at a single base, so this may be a read error. This record belongs to a study of Graves' ophthalmopathy and Graves' hyperthyroidism. From germline, CDR1 is SGDLS and CDR2 YYNGEE. This CDR3 contains 19 residues. Trimming at V came to 4 bases and at J to 3 bases, leaving 15 bases not matched to a gene. Amplification of the TCR beta CDR3 regions used RNA transcripts (as template). The first round was an RT-PCR with HTBI primers, and the second round was a multiplex PCR. TCRdb recomputed calls from the multiplex PCR reads with MiXCR, one row per CDR3 protein. The data show 600,000 to 700,000 distinct CDR3 sequences, with about 40% seen just once and 3.3% held by the top ten.

This TCR was recovered from an adult man with Graves' ophthalmopathy. Sequencing used peripheral blood. The V and J genes are TRBV9 and TRBJ2-5; 13 nucleotides align to TRBD2. CDR3 in amino acids: CASSIVRGLAGVREETQYF. In DNA form, the CDR3 reads TGTGCCAGCAGCATAGTTCGCGGACTAGCGGGGGTGCGGGAAGAGACCCAGTACTTC.